This T cell receptor (beta chain) was obtained from a study of T-cell reconstitution after alpha-beta-depleted transplantation in children. Findings and caveats of the study: Reported findings indicate that, about two months after transplant, alpha-beta T cells came from several hundred expanded clones, which were derived from non-depleted graft cells. In some patients, recipient T cells and intrathymic progenitors surviving conditioning explained high day-60 diversity. T-cell numbers and diversity, one year after transplant, stemmed largely from T cells that were newly produced.

The CDR3 length is 15 residues. Germline V gene data show CDR1 as WNHNN and CDR2 as SYGVQD (reference sequence). Trimming took off 6 bases at V and 0 bases at J, with 9 bases between the two ends. Unique molecular identifiers were incorporated during preparation of the TCRbeta library. TCRdb recomputed calls from the PCR reads with MiXCR, one row per CDR3 protein. The sample holds 580,000 or so distinct CDR3 sequences, roughly 23% seen once. A remark on this clonotype: As yet, its antigen is unknown.

The TCR originated in a boy under two years old who had a stem cell transplant for acute myeloid leukemia, so the T cells may come from the graft donor. The chain uses TRBV10-1 and TRBJ2-6; no reliable D call. This specimen consisted of PBMCs, mostly from graft donor cells, obtained 360 days after TCRalphabeta/CD19-depleted stem cell transplant. The CDR3 sequence: CASSPGSSGANVLTF. CDR3 DNA sequence: TGCGCCAGCAGCCCCGGTAGCTCTGGGGCCAACGTCCTGACTTTC.